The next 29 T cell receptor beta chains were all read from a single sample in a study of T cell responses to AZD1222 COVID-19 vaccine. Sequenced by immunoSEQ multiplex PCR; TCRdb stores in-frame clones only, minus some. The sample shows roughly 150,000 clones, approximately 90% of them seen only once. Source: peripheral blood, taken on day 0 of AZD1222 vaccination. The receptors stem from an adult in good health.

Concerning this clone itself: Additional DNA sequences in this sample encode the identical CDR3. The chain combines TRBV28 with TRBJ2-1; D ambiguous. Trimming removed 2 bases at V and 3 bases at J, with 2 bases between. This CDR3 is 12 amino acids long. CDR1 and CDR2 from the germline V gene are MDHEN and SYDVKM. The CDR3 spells CASSLLYNEQFF. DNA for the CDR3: TGTGCCAGCAGTTTACTCTACAATGAGCAGTTCTTC. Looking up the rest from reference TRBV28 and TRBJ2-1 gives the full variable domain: DVKVTQSSRYLVKRTGEKVFLECVQDMDHENMFWYRQDPGLGLRLIYFSYDVKMKEKGDIPEGYSVSREKKERFSLILESASTNQTSMYLCASSLLYNEQFFGPGTRLTVL.

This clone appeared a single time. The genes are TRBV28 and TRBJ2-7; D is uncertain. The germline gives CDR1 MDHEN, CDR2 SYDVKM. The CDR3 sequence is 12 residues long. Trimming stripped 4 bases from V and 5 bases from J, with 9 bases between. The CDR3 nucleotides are TGTGCCAGCAGTTGGGGTGGGGACGAGCAGTACTTC. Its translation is CASSWGGDEQYF.

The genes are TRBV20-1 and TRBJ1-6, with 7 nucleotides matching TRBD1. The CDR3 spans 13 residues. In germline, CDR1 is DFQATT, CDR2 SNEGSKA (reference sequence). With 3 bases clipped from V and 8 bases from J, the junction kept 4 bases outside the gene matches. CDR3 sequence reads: CSASQGGDSPLHF. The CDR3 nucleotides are TGCAGTGCTAGTCAGGGGGGGGATTCACCCCTCCACTTT.

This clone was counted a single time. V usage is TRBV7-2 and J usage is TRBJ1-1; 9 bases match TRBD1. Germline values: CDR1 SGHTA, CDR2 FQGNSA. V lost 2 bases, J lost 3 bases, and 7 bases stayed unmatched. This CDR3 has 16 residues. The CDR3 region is CASSLHPDRGDTEAFF. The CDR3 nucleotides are TGTGCCAGCAGCTTACACCCGGACAGGGGCGACACTGAAGCTTTCTTT.

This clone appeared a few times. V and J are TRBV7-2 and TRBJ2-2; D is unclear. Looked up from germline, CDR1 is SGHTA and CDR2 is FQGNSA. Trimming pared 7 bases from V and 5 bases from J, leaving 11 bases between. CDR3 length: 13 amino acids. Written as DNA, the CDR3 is TGTGCCAGCACCTATCTTCAGACCGGGGAGCTGTTTTTT. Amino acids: CASTYLQTGELFF.

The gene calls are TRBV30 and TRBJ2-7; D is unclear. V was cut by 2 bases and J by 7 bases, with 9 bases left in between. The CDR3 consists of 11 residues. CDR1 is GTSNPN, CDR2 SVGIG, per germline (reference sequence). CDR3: CAWSKGREQYF. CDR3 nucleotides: TGTGCCTGGAGTAAGGGTCGGGAGCAGTACTTC.

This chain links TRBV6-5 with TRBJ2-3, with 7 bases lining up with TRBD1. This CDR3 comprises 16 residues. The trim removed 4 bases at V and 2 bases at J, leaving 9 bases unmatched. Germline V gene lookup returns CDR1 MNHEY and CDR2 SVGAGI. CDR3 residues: CASSSEDRVPTDTQYF. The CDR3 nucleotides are TGTGCCAGCAGTTCGGAAGACAGGGTACCCACAGATACGCAGTATTTT.

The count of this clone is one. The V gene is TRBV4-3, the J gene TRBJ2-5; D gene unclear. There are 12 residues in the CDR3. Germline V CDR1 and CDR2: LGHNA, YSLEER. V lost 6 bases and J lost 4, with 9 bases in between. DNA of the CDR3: TGCGCCAGCAGAAGAAGTAGAGAGACCCAGTACTTC. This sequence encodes CASRRSRETQYF.

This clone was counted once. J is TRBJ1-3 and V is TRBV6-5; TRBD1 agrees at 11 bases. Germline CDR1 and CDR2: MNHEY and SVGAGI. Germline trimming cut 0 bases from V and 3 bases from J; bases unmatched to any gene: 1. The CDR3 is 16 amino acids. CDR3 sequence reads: CASSYSGTGGGNTIYF. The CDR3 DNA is TGTGCCAGCAGTTACTCAGGGACAGGGGGTGGAAACACCATATATTTT.

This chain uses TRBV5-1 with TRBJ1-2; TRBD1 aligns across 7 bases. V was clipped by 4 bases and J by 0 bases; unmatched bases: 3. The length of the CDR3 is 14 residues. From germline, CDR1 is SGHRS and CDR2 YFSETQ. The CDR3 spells CASSVGTANYGYTF. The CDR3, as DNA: TGCGCCAGCAGCGTAGGGACAGCTAACTATGGCTACACCTTC.

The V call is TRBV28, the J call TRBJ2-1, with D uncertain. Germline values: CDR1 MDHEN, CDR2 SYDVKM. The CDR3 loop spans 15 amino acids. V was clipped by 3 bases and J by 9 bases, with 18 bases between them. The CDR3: CASSFIARRLVEQFF. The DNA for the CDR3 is TGTGCCAGCAGTTTTATCGCTCGTCGCCTGGTTGAGCAGTTCTTC.

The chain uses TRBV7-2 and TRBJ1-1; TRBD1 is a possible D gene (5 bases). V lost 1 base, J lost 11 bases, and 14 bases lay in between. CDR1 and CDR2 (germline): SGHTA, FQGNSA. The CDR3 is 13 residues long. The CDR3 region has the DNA TGTGCCAGCAGCTTAGGGGGGTCACCCACGGCTTTCTTT. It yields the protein CASSLGGSPTAFF. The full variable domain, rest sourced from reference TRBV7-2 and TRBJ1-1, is GAGVSQSPSNKVTEKGKDVELRCDPISGHTALYWYRQSLGQGLEFLIYFQGNSAPDKSGLPSDRFSAERTGGSVSTLTIQRTQQEDSAVYLCASSLGGSPTAFFGQGTRLTVV.

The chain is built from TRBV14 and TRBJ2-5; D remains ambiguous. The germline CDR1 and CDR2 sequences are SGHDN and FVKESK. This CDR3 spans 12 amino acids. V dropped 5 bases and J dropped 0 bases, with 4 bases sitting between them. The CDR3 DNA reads TGTGCCAGCAGCATCTACCAAGAGACCCAGTACTTC. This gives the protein CASSIYQETQYF.

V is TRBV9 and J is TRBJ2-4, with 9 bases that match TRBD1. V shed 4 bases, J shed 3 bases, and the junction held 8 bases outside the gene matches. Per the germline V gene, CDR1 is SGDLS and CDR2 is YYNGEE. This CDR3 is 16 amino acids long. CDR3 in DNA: TGTGCCAGCAGCCCGGGGACAGGGCGAAGCAAAAACATTCAGTACTTC. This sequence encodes CASSPGTGRSKNIQYF. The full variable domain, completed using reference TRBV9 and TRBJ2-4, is DSGVTQTPKHLITATGQRVTLRCSPRSGDLSVYWYQQSLDQGLQFLIQYYNGEERAKGNILERFSAQQFPDLHSELNLSSLELGDSALYFCASSPGTGRSKNIQYFGAGTRLSVL.

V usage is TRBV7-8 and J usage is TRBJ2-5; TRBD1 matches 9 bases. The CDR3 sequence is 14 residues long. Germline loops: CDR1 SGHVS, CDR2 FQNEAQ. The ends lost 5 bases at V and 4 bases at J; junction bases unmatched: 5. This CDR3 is CASSRDRGLETQYF. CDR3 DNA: TGTGCCAGCAGCAGAGACAGGGGGTTAGAGACCCAGTACTTC.

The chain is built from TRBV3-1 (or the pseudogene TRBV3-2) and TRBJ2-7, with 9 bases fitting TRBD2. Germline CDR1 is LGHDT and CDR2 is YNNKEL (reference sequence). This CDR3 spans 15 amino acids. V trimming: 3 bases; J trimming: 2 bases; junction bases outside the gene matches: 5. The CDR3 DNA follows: TGTGCCAGCAGCCATAGGACTAGCGCACCCTACGAGCAGTACTTC. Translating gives CASSHRTSAPYEQYF.

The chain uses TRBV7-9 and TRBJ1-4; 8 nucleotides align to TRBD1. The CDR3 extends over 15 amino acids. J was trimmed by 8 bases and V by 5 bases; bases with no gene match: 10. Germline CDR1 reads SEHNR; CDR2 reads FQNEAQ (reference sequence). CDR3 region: CASSPIKRTGEKLFF. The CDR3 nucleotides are TGTGCCAGCAGCCCTATAAAAAGGACAGGGGAAAAACTGTTTTTT.

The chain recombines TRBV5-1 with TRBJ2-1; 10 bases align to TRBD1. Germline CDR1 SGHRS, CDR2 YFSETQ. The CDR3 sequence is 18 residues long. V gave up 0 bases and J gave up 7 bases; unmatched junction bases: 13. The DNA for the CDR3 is TGCGCCAGCAGCTTGGTGACAGGGGGCAATATTAGGGAGAATGAGCAGTTCTTC. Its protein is CASSLVTGGNIRENEQFF.

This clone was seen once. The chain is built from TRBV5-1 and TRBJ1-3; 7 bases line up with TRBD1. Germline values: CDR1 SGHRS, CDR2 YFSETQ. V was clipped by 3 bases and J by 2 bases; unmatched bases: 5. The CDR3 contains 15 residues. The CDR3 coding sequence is TGCGCCAGCAGCTCCACAGGGGCTACTGGAAACACCATATATTTT. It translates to CASSSTGATGNTIYF.

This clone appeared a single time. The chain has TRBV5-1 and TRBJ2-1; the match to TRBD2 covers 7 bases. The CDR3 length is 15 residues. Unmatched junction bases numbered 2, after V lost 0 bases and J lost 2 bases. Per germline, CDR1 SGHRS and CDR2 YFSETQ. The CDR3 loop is CASSLGLAAYNEQFF. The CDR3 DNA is TGCGCCAGCAGCTTGGGCCTAGCGGCCTACAATGAGCAGTTCTTC.

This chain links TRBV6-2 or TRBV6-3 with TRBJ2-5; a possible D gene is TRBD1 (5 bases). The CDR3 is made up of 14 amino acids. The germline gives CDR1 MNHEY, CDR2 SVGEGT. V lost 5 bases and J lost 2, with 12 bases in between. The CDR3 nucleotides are TGTGCCAGCAGTGCTCGGACACTTCAAGAGACCCAGTACTTC. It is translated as CASSARTLQETQYF.

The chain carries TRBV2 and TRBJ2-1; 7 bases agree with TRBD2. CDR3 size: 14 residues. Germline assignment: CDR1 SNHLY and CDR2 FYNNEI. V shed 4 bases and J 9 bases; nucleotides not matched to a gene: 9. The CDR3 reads CASSGGREFGEQFF. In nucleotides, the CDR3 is TGTGCCAGCAGTGGTGGGCGGGAGTTCGGTGAGCAGTTCTTC.

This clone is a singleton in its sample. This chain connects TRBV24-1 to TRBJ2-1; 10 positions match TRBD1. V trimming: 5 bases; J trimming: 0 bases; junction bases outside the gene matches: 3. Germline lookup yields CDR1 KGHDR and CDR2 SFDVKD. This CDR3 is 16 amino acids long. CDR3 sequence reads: CATSVDRGSSYNEQFF. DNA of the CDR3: TGTGCCACCAGTGTGGACAGGGGGAGCTCCTACAATGAGCAGTTCTTC.

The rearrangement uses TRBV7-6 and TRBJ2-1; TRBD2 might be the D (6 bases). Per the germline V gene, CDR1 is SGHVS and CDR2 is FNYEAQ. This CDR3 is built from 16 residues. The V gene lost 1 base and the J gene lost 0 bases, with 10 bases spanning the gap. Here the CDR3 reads CASSLVLGGSYNEQFF. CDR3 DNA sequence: TGTGCCAGCAGCTTAGTGCTGGGGGGCTCCTACAATGAGCAGTTCTTC.

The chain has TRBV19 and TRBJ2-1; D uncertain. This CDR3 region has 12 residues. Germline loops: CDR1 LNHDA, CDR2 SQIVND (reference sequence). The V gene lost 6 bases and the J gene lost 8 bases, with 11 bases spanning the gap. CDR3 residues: CASSPYWDEQFF. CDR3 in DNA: TGTGCCAGTAGCCCCTATTGGGATGAGCAGTTCTTC.

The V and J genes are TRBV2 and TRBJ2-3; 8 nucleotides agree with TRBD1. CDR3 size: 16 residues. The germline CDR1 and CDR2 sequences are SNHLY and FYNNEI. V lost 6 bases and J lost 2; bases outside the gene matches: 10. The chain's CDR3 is CASRQEGRGPTDTQYF. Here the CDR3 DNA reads TGTGCCAGCAGACAAGAAGGCAGGGGGCCCACAGATACGCAGTATTTT.

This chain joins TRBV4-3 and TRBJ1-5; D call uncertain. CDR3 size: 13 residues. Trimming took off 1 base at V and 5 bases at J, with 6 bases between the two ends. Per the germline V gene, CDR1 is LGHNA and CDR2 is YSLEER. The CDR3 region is CASSQAPHQPQHF. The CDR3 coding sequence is TGCGCCAGCAGCCAAGCTCCACATCAGCCCCAGCATTTT.

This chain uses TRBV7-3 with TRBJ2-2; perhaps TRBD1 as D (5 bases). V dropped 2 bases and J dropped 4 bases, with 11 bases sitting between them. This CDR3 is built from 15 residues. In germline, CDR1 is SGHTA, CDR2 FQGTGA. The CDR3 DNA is TGTGCCAGCAGCTTATATGGGCAGGGCACCGGGGAGCTGTTTTTT. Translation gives CASSLYGQGTGELFF. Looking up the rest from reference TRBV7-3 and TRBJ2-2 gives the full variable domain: GAGVSQTPSNKVTEKGKYVELRCDPISGHTALYWYRQSLGQGPEFLIYFQGTGAADDSGLPNDRFFAVRPEGSVSTLKIQRTERGDSAVYLCASSLYGQGTGELFFGEGSRLTVL.

DNA for the CDR3: TGTGCCAGCAGTTACTACCCCACGGGTCGGGCAGATACGCAGTATTTT. It translates to CASSYYPTGRADTQYF. This chain joins TRBV6-5 and TRBJ2-3, with D uncertain. The CDR3 is 16 residues long. Trimming removed 1 base at V and 4 bases at J, with 15 bases between. The germline CDR1 and CDR2 sequences are MNHEY and SVGAGI.